The 26 T cell receptor beta chains in this list originate from one sample, sequenced in a study of cytomegalovirus exposure and HLA in healthy donors. Both 60 Vbeta primers and 13 Jbeta primers went into the PCR. Produced via immunoSEQ multiplex PCR; TCRdb's table is partial and in-frame only. Among some 150,000 clones listed, 64% were seen once. Sequencing was done on a sample of PBMCs. The receptors were sampled from a woman in her 40s in good health and CMV-seronegative.

The V and J genes are TRBV10-1 and TRBJ2-7; D is ambiguous. Germline values: CDR1 WNHNN, CDR2 SYGVQD (reference sequence). V gave up 4 bases and J gave up 1 base, with 11 bases separating them. The CDR3 is 14 amino acids. The CDR3: CASSVRVGSYEQYF. The CDR3, as DNA: TGCGCCAGCAGTGTACGGGTTGGGTCCTACGAGCAGTACTTC.

This clone was counted a few times. This chain uses TRBV5-1 with TRBJ2-3; the D gene is possibly TRBD2 (6 bases). CDR1 and CDR2 from the germline V gene are SGHRS and YFSETQ. The CDR3 length is 14 residues. Trimming removed 6 bases at V and 2 bases at J, with 13 bases between. For the CDR3, the DNA is TGCGCCAGCACCCTGGGAGGATCCACAGATACGCAGTATTTT. Amino acids: CASTLGGSTDTQYF.

CDR3 in DNA: TGTGCCAGCAGCCAACTAGTGACACGCGGCGGGGAAAAACTGTTTTTT. This codes for CASSQLVTRGGEKLFF. The J gene is TRBJ1-4, the V gene TRBV5-5; unclear D gene. Germline assignment: CDR1 SGHKS and CDR2 YYEKEE (reference sequence). The CDR3 totals 16 residues. The V end was cut by 4 bases, the J end by 8 bases, with 21 bases between.

The chain has TRBV7-2 and TRBJ2-1; 7 bases are a match to TRBD2. Germline V lookup: CDR1 SGHTA, CDR2 FQGNSA. The CDR3 is made up of 15 amino acids. J was trimmed by 2 bases and V by 0 bases; bases with no gene match: 1. CDR3 sequence reads: CASSLAGTTYNEQFF. DNA for the CDR3: TGTGCCAGCAGCTTAGCGGGGACTACCTACAATGAGCAGTTCTTC. The full variable domain, rest sourced from reference TRBV7-2 and TRBJ2-1, is GAGVSQSPSNKVTEKGKDVELRCDPISGHTALYWYRQSLGQGLEFLIYFQGNSAPDKSGLPSDRFSAERTGGSVSTLTIQRTQQEDSAVYLCASSLAGTTYNEQFFGPGTRLTVL.

Only a few counts were recorded for this clone. The chain couples TRBV28 to TRBJ2-5, with 7 bases that match TRBD1. Judging by the DNA end, TRBJ2-7 fits better; the J call may be wrong. Germline V CDR1 and CDR2: MDHEN, SYDVKM. The CDR3 is made up of 12 amino acids. The chain's CDR3 is CASWDSTYEQYF. For the CDR3, the DNA is TGTGCCAGCTGGGACAGCACCTACGAGCAGTACTTC.

The sample holds a few counts of this clone. The chain carries TRBV5-5 and TRBJ1-5, with no clear D. The CDR3 is 15 amino acids. Trimming stripped 0 bases from V and 1 base from J, with 8 bases between. Germline V gives CDR1 SGHKS, CDR2 YYEKEE (reference sequence). The CDR3 reads CASSLGAGSNQPQHF. CDR3 coding DNA: TGTGCCAGCAGCTTGGGGGCTGGGAGCAATCAGCCCCAGCATTTT.

This clone was seen a handful of times. This rearrangement joins TRBV4-3 to TRBJ2-2; tentative D call: TRBD1 (6 bases). With 0 bases removed from V and 6 bases from J, the gap between germline ends came to 14 bases. This CDR3 comprises 16 residues. The germline gives CDR1 LGHNA, CDR2 YSLEER. CDR3 protein: CASSQDLGTGSGELFF. Written as DNA, the CDR3 is TGCGCCAGCAGCCAAGATTTGGGTACAGGGTCCGGGGAGCTGTTTTTT.

The rearrangement joins TRBV27 to TRBJ1-5; tentatively, D is TRBD1 (5 bases). CDR3 length equals 13 residues. Germline values: CDR1 MNHEY, CDR2 SMNVEV (reference sequence). V lost 2 bases, J lost 5 bases, and 7 bases lay in between. For the CDR3, the DNA is TGTGCCAGCAGTTTAAGCAGGGATCAGCCCCAGCATTTT. Encoded protein: CASSLSRDQPQHF.

CDR3 region: CATSDFGQGKGKLFF. The CDR3 bases are TGTGCCACCAGCGACTTTGGACAGGGCAAAGGGAAACTGTTTTTT. The chain has TRBV15 and TRBJ1-4, with 8 bases fitting TRBD1. Per the germline V gene, CDR1 is LNHNV and CDR2 is YYDKDF (reference sequence). CDR3 length equals 15 residues. V trimming: 5 bases; J trimming: 11 bases; junction bases outside the gene matches: 13. The full variable domain, completed using reference TRBV15 and TRBJ1-4, is DAMVIQNPRYQVTQFGKPVTLSCSQTLNHNVMYWYQQKSSQAPKLLFHYYDKDFNNEADTPDNFQSRRPNTSFCFLDIRSPGLGDTAMYLCATSDFGQGKGKLFFGSGTQLSVL.

The chain couples TRBV7-9 to TRBJ2-3; 7 nucleotides match TRBD1. Germline CDR1 reads SEHNR; CDR2 reads FQNEAQ (reference sequence). The CDR3 consists of 15 residues. Unmatched junction bases numbered 9, after V lost 5 bases and J lost 4 bases. DNA for the CDR3: TGTGCCAGCAGCCCCGGAAGGGGGCACGCAGATACGCAGTATTTT. Residues: CASSPGRGHADTQYF.

The chain has TRBV7-9 and TRBJ1-1; D is unclear. Germline-derived CDR1 and CDR2 are SEHNR and FQNEAQ (reference sequence). There are 11 residues in the CDR3. Trimming removed 2 bases from V and 11 bases from J, with 9 bases in between. CDR3 loop: CASSLLGSAFF. CDR3 DNA sequence: TGTGCCAGCAGCTTATTGGGGAGTGCTTTCTTT.

The rearrangement uses TRBV5-1 and TRBJ2-7; 7 positions match TRBD1. This CDR3 is built from 14 residues. Losses at the gene ends were 4 bases for V and 0 bases for J; bases not matched to a gene: 4. Germline V gene sequence: CDR1 SGHRS, CDR2 YFSETQ. The CDR3 DNA reads TGCGCCAGCAGCAGGGGGACAGACTCCTACGAGCAGTACTTC. Its protein product is CASSRGTDSYEQYF.

This clone was counted only a few times. The V gene is TRBV5-1, the J gene TRBJ1-1; D unclear. Trimming took 9 bases from V and 5 from J, leaving 17 bases between them. The CDR3 runs to 13 residues. CDR1 is SGHRS, CDR2 YFSETQ, per germline. The CDR3 DNA sequence: TGCGCCACCCACGTAGGGCGGAGGACTGAAGCTTTCTTT. It is translated as CATHVGRRTEAFF.

The rearrangement uses TRBV27 and TRBJ1-4; 12 bases are a match to TRBD1. With V trimmed by 2 bases and J by 6 bases, 7 bases remained unmatched. The CDR3 is 17 residues long. Germline V lookup: CDR1 MNHEY, CDR2 SMNVEV (reference sequence). The CDR3 sequence: CASSLGTGGASYEKLFF. The CDR3 DNA follows: TGTGCCAGCAGTTTAGGGACAGGGGGCGCATCTTATGAAAAACTGTTTTTT.

This chain connects TRBV6-1 to TRBJ1-4, with 8 bases aligning to TRBD1. CDR1 is MNHNS and CDR2 is SASEGT in the germline V gene. This CDR3 is built from 13 residues. V shed 3 bases, J shed 16 bases, and the junction held 10 bases outside the gene matches. DNA of the CDR3: TGTGCCAGCAGTGAGGACAGGGACAGAATTCCGTTTTTT. The encoded protein is CASSEDRDRIPFF.

This clone has a single count. The genes are TRBV30 and TRBJ2-5; perhaps TRBD1 as D (5 bases). Germline CDR1 is GTSNPN and CDR2 is SVGIG (reference sequence). The CDR3 sequence is 14 residues long. Deletions cut 0 bases from V and 1 base from J, with 9 bases between. DNA of the CDR3: TGTGCCTGGAGTGTTAGGACACCCCAAGAGACCCAGTACTTC. Its protein product is CAWSVRTPQETQYF.

CDR3 sequence (DNA): TGTGCCAGCAGCCAGCGTGACAGGGGATTTTATGGCTACACCTTC. Protein product: CASSQRDRGFYGYTF. The chain links TRBV7-9 to TRBJ1-2, with 8 bases that match TRBD1. The CDR3 length is 15 residues. The germline CDR1 and CDR2 sequences are SEHNR and FQNEAQ (reference sequence). The J segment lost 5 bases and the V segment lost 5 bases, leaving 10 bases of the junction unmatched.

The chain couples TRBV30 to TRBJ2-4; D may be TRBD1 (6 bases). The CDR3 is 14 residues long. Germline V lookup: CDR1 GTSNPN, CDR2 SVGIG (reference sequence). Trimming stripped 2 bases from V and 3 bases from J, with 11 bases between. In DNA form, the CDR3 reads TGTGCCTGGAGTCCAGGGGCGATCAAAAACATTCAGTACTTC. Its translation is CAWSPGAIKNIQYF.

The V call is TRBV5-4, the J call TRBJ1-1; a weak D match, TRBD1 (5 bases). Trimming removed 4 bases at V and 8 bases at J, with 15 bases between. The CDR3 totals 13 residues. CDR1 and CDR2 (germline): SGHNT, YYREEE (reference sequence). This CDR3 reads CASSLQGNREAFF. As DNA, the CDR3 is TGTGCCAGCAGCCTCCAAGGGAACAGGGAAGCTTTCTTT. Drawing the rest from reference TRBV5-4 and TRBJ1-1, the complete variable domain is ETGVTQSPTHLIKTRGQQVTLRCSSQSGHNTVSWYQQALGQGPQFIFQYYREEENGRGNFPPRFSGLQFPNYSSELNVNALELDDSALYLCASSLQGNREAFFGQGTRLTVV.

The J gene is TRBJ1-5, the V gene TRBV10-3; no reliable D call. Trimming removed 2 bases from V and 3 bases from J, with 8 bases in between. The length of the CDR3 is 14 residues. Per the germline V gene, CDR1 is ENHRY and CDR2 is SYGVKD. CDR3 sequence: CAISEGLYNQPQHF. The CDR3, as DNA: TGTGCCATCAGTGAGGGTCTCTACAATCAGCCCCAGCATTTT.

This clone was found a few times. The chain links TRBV11-2 to TRBJ1-1, with a tentative D call TRBD1 (6 bases). The CDR3 covers 12 residues. Germline V CDR1 and CDR2: SGHAT, FQNNGV. V dropped 5 bases and J dropped 4 bases, with 8 bases sitting between them. This chain's CDR3 is CASSPRGTEAFF. CDR3 nucleotide sequence: TGTGCCAGCAGCCCCAGGGGCACTGAAGCTTTCTTT. The full variable domain, completed using reference TRBV11-2 and TRBJ1-1, is EAGVAQSPRYKIIEKRQSVAFWCNPISGHATLYWYQQILGQGPKLLIQFQNNGVVDDSQLPKDRFSAERLKGVDSTLKIQPAKLEDSAVYLCASSPRGTEAFFGQGTRLTVV.

The CDR3 DNA sequence: TGCGCCAGCAGCTCCCGGGGGACTGAAGCTTTCTTT. It encodes CASSSRGTEAFF. The chain carries TRBV4-1 and TRBJ1-1; maybe TRBD1 (5 bases). The V end was cut by 5 bases, the J end by 5 bases, with 9 bases between. The germline V gene has CDR1 MGHRA and CDR2 YSYEKL. This CDR3 spans 12 amino acids.

The genes are TRBV5-4 and TRBJ2-1; 7 bases agree with TRBD1. CDR3 length: 17 residues. V lost 4 bases, J lost 1 base, and 11 bases stayed unmatched. Per germline, CDR1 SGHNT and CDR2 YYREEE (reference sequence). The CDR3 nucleotides read TGTGCCAGCAGCACGGGTCGAGGGGGCCAGTCCTACAATGAGCAGTTCTTC. The encoded protein is CASSTGRGGQSYNEQFF.

This clone was detected only a few times. The chain joins TRBV4-1 to TRBJ2-3; D ambiguous. Germline V lookup: CDR1 MGHRA, CDR2 YSYEKL. Between the trimmed V and J ends, which lost 6 bases and 0 bases, there was a span of 10 bases. The CDR3 is 14 amino acids. For the CDR3, the DNA is TGCGCCAGCAGGGTCTCCAGTAGCACAGATACGCAGTATTTT. Translation: CASRVSSSTDTQYF.

The CDR3 loop is CASSLAAVEGQFF. The CDR3 nucleotides read TGTGCCAGCAGCTTAGCGGCGGTAGAGGGACAGTTCTTC. The rearrangement uses TRBV7-8 and TRBJ2-1; D possibly corresponds to TRBD2 (5 bases). With 0 bases removed from V and 13 bases from J, the gap between germline ends came to 13 bases. Germline-derived CDR1 and CDR2 are SGHVS and FQNEAQ. CDR3 length: 13 amino acids.

The table lists this clone with a few counts. J is TRBJ1-1 and V is TRBV7-9, with D tentatively TRBD1 (5 bases). This CDR3 is 12 amino acids long. Trimming stripped 1 base from V and 11 bases from J, with 11 bases between. Germline V CDR1 and CDR2: SEHNR, FQNEAQ (reference sequence). CDR3 amino acids: CASSLEVEGAFF. CDR3 nucleotide sequence: TGTGCCAGCAGCTTAGAGGTGGAGGGGGCTTTCTTT.